This TCR beta chain is from a study of blood T cells in healthy people across ages. Study-wide results and caveats: Whereas aged donors had fewer naive CD4+ cells, long-lived donors had more of them and higher diversity. Among T cells, TCR beta diversity per million cells dropped roughly linearly as age rose.

Per the germline V gene, CDR1 is SGHTA and CDR2 is FQGNSA. CDR3 length equals 15 residues. V lost 1 base and J lost 4; bases outside the gene matches: 5. This clonotype was picked up many times. The antigen is not known. A J-beta primer mix and a sample-barcoded 5' primer were used in a second PCR of about 7 to 11 cycles. Each CDR3 protein gets one entry after TCRdb re-called the 5' RACE reads with MiXCR. This table holds 630,000 or so distinct CDR3 sequences, about 32% found once. No fewer than 5 micrograms of total RNA were isolated from every sample. The chain is built from TRBV7-2 and TRBJ2-3; the match to TRBD2 covers 7 bases. The sample comprised blood. This TCR came from a woman of 80 years or more in good health. CDR3 coding DNA: TGTGCCAGCAGCTTAGGGGAGGGGCCACCAGATACGCAGTATTTT. The encoded protein is CASSLGEGPPDTQYF.